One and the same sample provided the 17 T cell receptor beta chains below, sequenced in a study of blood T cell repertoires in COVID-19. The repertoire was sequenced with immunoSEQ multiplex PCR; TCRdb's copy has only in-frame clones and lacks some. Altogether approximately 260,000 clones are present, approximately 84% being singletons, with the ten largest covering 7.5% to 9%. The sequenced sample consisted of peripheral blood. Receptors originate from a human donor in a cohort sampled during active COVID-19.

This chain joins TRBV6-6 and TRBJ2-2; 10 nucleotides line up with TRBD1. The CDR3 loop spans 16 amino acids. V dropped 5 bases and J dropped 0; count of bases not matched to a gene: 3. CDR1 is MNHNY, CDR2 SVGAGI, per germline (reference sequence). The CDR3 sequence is CASSRQGASNTGELFF. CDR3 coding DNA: TGTGCCAGCAGTCGACAGGGGGCCTCGAACACCGGGGAGCTGTTTTTT.

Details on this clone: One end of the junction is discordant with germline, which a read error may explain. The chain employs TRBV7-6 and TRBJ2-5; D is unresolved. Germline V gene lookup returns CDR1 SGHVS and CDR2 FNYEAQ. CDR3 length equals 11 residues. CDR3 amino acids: CASSLGSLLHF. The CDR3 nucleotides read TGTGCCAGCAGCTTAGGGTCCCTGCTACACTTC.

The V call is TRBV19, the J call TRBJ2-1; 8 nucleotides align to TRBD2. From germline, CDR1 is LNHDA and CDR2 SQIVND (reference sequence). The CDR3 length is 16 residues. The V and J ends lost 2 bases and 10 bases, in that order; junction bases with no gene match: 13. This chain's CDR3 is CASSILAGGRMVEQFF. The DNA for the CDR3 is TGTGCCAGTAGTATATTGGCGGGGGGTCGTATGGTGGAGCAGTTCTTC.

CDR3 DNA sequence: TGTGCCAGCAGTTTCTCCGAGTCACCCCTCCACTTT. Protein product: CASSFSESPLHF. The V and J genes are TRBV12-3 or TRBV12-4 and TRBJ1-6, with D unresolved. The CDR3 totals 12 residues. The germline V and J ends were trimmed by 3 bases and 10 bases, with 7 bases remaining between them.

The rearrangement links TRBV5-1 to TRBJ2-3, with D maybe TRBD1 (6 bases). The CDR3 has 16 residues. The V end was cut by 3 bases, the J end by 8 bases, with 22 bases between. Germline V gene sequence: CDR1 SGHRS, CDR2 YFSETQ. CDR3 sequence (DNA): TGCGCCAGCAGCTCCCCTAAGGGCAGGGGTATTGGTACGCAGTATTTT. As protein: CASSSPKGRGIGTQYF.

The CDR3 DNA reads as TGTGCCAGCAGTGAGCCCAGGGGGCGCCCTGGCAATGAGCAGTTCTTC. It translates to CASSEPRGRPGNEQFF. The rearrangement joins TRBV6-1 to TRBJ2-1; 8 nucleotides agree with TRBD1. The germline CDR1 and CDR2 sequences are MNHNS and SASEGT. The CDR3 runs 16 residues. V trimming: 3 bases; J trimming: 6 bases; junction bases outside the gene matches: 10.

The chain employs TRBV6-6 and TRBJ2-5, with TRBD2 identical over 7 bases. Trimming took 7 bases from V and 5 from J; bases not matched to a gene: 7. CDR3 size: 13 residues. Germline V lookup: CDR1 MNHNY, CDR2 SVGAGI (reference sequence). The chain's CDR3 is CASTGGGGETQYF. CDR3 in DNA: TGTGCCAGCACGGGTGGGGGAGGGGAGACCCAGTACTTC.

Written as DNA, the CDR3 is TGTGCCAGCAGCCACCGGGACAGGCTTTATGGCTACACCTTC. It specifies CASSHRDRLYGYTF. The chain uses TRBV3-1 (or the pseudogene TRBV3-2) and TRBJ1-2; 8 bases fit TRBD1. Trimming removed 3 bases from V and 5 bases from J; junction bases left unmatched: 5. The CDR3 has 14 residues. In germline, CDR1 is LGHDT, CDR2 YNNKEL (reference sequence).

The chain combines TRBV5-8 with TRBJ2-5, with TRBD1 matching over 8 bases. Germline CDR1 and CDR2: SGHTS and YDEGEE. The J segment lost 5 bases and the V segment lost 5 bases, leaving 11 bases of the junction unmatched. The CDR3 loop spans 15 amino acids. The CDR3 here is CASSPATGDFETQYF. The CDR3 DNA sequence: TGTGCCAGCAGTCCCGCGACAGGGGATTTCGAGACCCAGTACTTC.

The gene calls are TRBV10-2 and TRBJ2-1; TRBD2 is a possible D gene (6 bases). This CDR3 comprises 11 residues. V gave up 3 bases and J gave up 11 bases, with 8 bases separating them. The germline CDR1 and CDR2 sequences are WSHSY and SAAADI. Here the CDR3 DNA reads TGCGCCAGCAGTGACGCGGGGCAGCAGTTCTTC. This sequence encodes CASSDAGQQFF.

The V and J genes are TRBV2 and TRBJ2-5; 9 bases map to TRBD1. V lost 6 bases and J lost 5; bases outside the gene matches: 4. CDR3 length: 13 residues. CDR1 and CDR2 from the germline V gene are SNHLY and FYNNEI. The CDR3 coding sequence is TGTGCCAGCAGCAAGGACAGGGGTGAGACCCAGTACTTC. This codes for CASSKDRGETQYF.

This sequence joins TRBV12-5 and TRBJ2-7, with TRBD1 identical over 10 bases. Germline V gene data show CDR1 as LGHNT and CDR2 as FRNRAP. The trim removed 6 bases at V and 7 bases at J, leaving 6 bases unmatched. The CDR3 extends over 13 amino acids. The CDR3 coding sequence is TGTGCTAGTGGCGTACGGACAGGGGGAGAGCAGTACTTC. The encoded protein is CASGVRTGGEQYF.

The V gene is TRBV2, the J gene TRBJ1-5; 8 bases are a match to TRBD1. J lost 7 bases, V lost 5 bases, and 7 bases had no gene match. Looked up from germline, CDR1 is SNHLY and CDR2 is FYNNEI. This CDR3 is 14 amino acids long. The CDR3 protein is CASSPWTGNQPQHF. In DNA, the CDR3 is TGTGCCAGCAGTCCCTGGACAGGGAACCAGCCCCAGCATTTT.

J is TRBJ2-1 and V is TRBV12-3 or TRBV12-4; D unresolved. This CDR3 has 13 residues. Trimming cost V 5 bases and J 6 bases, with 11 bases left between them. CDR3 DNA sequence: TGTGCCAGCAGTCCTAAGAGCTCCAATGAGCAGTTCTTC. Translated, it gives CASSPKSSNEQFF.

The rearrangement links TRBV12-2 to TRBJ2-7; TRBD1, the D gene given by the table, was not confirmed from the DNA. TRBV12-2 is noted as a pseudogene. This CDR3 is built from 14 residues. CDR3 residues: CASRLPGQRYEQYF. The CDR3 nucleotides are TGTGCAAGTCGCTTGCCGGGACAGAGATACGAGCAGTACTTC.

CDR3 amino acids: CASSTHRGLRYGYTF. The CDR3 DNA sequence: TGTGCCAGCAGTACACACAGGGGGCTGAGGTATGGCTACACCTTC. The rearrangement links TRBV27 to TRBJ1-2, with 9 bases fitting TRBD1. Germline V CDR1 and CDR2: MNHEY, SMNVEV (reference sequence). J lost 5 bases, V lost 5 bases, and 9 bases had no gene match. This CDR3 comprises 15 residues.

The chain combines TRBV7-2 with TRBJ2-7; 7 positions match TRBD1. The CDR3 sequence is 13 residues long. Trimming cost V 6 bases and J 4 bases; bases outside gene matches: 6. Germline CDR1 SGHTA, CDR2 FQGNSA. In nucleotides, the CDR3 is TGTGCCAGCAGTTCTCGCAGGGGGTACGAGCAGTACTTC. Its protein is CASSSRRGYEQYF.